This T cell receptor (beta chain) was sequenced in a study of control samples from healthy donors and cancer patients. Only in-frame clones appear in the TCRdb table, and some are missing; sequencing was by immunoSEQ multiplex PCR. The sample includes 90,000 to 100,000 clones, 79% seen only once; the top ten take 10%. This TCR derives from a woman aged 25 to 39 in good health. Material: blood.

This chain's CDR3 is CSASRRTGPPATNEKLFF. CDR3 DNA sequence: TGCAGTGCTAGTAGGCGGACAGGGCCACCTGCAACTAATGAAAAACTGTTTTTT. The chain carries TRBV20-1 and TRBJ1-4; 8 positions agree with TRBD1. The ends lost 3 bases at V and 0 bases at J; junction bases unmatched: 12. This CDR3 has 18 residues. CDR1 is DFQATT and CDR2 is SNEGSKA in the germline V gene (reference sequence).